Presented here are 24 T cell receptor beta chains from one specimen sequenced in a study of T cell repertoires in cytomegalovirus infection. TCRdb re-analysed the reads in MiXCR, keeping a single row per CDR3 protein. The table records a few hundred thousand distinct CDR3 sequences, under 55% of them present only once. These TCRs' antigens remain unknown. Sequences were derived from cultured PBMCs, sampled from culture after CMV antigen stimulation. Source of these receptors: a human donor in good health (CMV status not recorded). Some clones in this sample may be carry-over from other donors' samples.

This clonotype was detected many times. This chain links TRBV7-8 with TRBJ2-3; D call uncertain. The CDR3 runs to 12 residues. Germline CDR1 is SGHVS and CDR2 is FQNEAQ. V gave up 1 base and J gave up 6 bases, with 5 bases separating them. In DNA form, the CDR3 reads TGTGCCAGCAGCTTAGACGGGGATACGCAGTATTTT. It specifies CASSLDGDTQYF.

The chain links TRBV27 to TRBJ1-6; 8 bases line up with TRBD1. V dropped 6 bases and J dropped 9; count of bases not matched to a gene: 7. CDR3 length: 14 residues. The germline CDR1 and CDR2 sequences are MNHEY and SMNVEV (reference sequence). Here the CDR3 DNA reads TGTGCCAGCAGCCAGACAGGGGTCGGTTCACCCCTCCACTTT. Translation gives CASSQTGVGSPLHF.

V is TRBV4-3 and J is TRBJ1-2; D ambiguous. Between the trimmed V and J ends, which lost 1 base and 1 base, there was a span of 10 bases. The CDR3 is 15 residues long. In germline, CDR1 is LGHNA, CDR2 YSLEER. CDR3 loop: CASSQGEGGNYGYTF. CDR3 nucleotide sequence: TGCGCCAGCAGCCAAGGAGAGGGAGGTAACTATGGCTACACCTTC.

This clonotype came up once. The J gene is TRBJ2-5, the V gene TRBV20-1; 7 positions match TRBD2. Losses at the gene ends were 1 base for V and 2 bases for J; bases not matched to a gene: 4. Germline CDR1 DFQATT, CDR2 SNEGSKA (reference sequence). This CDR3 contains 14 residues. CDR3 residues: CSARGLAEQETQYF. The CDR3 DNA reads as TGCAGTGCTAGAGGGCTAGCGGAACAAGAGACCCAGTACTTC.

The chain carries TRBV13 and TRBJ1-3, with D perhaps matching TRBD1 (5 bases). The CDR3 covers 14 residues. Germline CDR1 reads PRHDT; CDR2 reads FYEKMQ (reference sequence). V shed 5 bases and J shed 5 bases, with 13 bases lying between them. The CDR3 DNA reads as TGTGCCAGCAGCCCGGAAAGGGGAAGAAACACCATATATTTT. Its protein is CASSPERGRNTIYF.

This clonotype turned up a few times. The chain uses TRBV7-2 and TRBJ2-5; 13 bases fit TRBD2. CDR3 size: 15 residues. Germline assignment: CDR1 SGHTA and CDR2 FQGNSA. The V gene end was trimmed by 5 bases and the J gene end by 4 bases; junction bases not matched to a gene: 4. Here the CDR3 reads CASSIWTSGGETQYF. DNA for the CDR3: TGTGCCAGCAGCATTTGGACTAGCGGGGGAGAGACCCAGTACTTC.

This clonotype was recorded at least ten times. The chain recombines TRBV7-2 with TRBJ2-7; D is perhaps TRBD2 (5 bases). This CDR3 spans 15 amino acids. V was pared by 1 base and J by 0 bases, with 10 bases between. Germline CDR1 is SGHTA and CDR2 is FQGNSA. This chain's CDR3 is CASSLDPGLSYEQYF. For the CDR3, the DNA is TGTGCCAGCAGCTTAGATCCAGGACTCTCCTACGAGCAGTACTTC.

The chain employs TRBV6-6 and TRBJ2-1; D possibly corresponds to TRBD2 (5 bases). The CDR3 spans 17 residues. The germline V gene has CDR1 MNHNY and CDR2 SVGAGI (reference sequence). Trimming stripped 0 bases from V and 7 bases from J, with 19 bases between. Here the CDR3 DNA reads TGTGCCAGCAGTTACTCGACTCCGGGATTAGCCCAGAATGAGCAGTTCTTC. This translates into CASSYSTPGLAQNEQFF.

This clonotype was counted ten times or more. The gene calls are TRBV10-3 and TRBJ1-5, with 7 nucleotides matching TRBD1. The CDR3 is 13 residues long. The germline gives CDR1 ENHRY, CDR2 SYGVKD. V trimming: 10 bases; J trimming: 3 bases; junction bases outside the gene matches: 6. The CDR3 sequence: CATGDRANQPQHF. CDR3 in DNA: TGTGCCACCGGGGACAGAGCCAATCAGCCCCAGCATTTT.

This clonotype was recorded a few times. One junction end disagrees with the germline gene, perhaps due to a read error. This chain links TRBV7-2 with TRBJ2-1, with D uncertain. This CDR3 contains 14 residues. Germline CDR1 SGHTA, CDR2 FQGNSA. CDR3 nucleotide sequence: TGTGCCAGCAGCTTAGGGGCCTCCTACAGTGAGCAGTTCTTC. Translated, it gives CASSLGASYSEQFF.

This rearrangement joins TRBV6-1 to TRBJ2-2; D is ambiguous. Germline V gene sequence: CDR1 MNHNS, CDR2 SASEGT. The CDR3 covers 14 residues. Trimming took 5 bases from V and 2 from J, leaving 9 bases between them. CDR3 residues: CASSYGHNTGELFF. CDR3 DNA: TGTGCCAGCAGTTACGGTCACAACACCGGGGAGCTGTTTTTT.

The CDR3 here is CASSLAGGVLGTDTQYF. DNA of the CDR3: TGTGCCAGCAGCTTAGCGGGGGGGGTACTCGGCACAGATACGCAGTATTTT. The genes are TRBV7-2 and TRBJ2-3, with TRBD2 identical over 7 bases. Germline V lookup: CDR1 SGHTA, CDR2 FQGNSA. CDR3 size: 17 residues. V shed 0 bases, J shed 1 base, and the junction held 7 bases outside the gene matches.

The CDR3 coding sequence is TGTGCCAGCAGTTCCGGGACTAGCGGGAGTTGGATTGAGCAGTTCTTC. Its protein product is CASSSGTSGSWIEQFF. The chain joins TRBV12-3 or TRBV12-4 to TRBJ2-1; TRBD2 matches 14 bases. The junction had 8 bases not matched to a gene; V was cut back by 4 bases and J by 9 bases. The CDR3 spans 16 residues.

This clonotype occurred a few times. The chain couples TRBV23-1 to TRBJ2-2; D not certain. TRBV23-1 is annotated as an ORF whose role is uncertain. The CDR3 length is 17 residues. V dropped 8 bases and J dropped 0 bases, with 19 bases sitting between them. The CDR3 nucleotides are TGCGCCAGCGAACGCGACCCCCGGCCATCGAACACCGGGGAGCTGTTTTTT. Translated, it gives CASERDPRPSNTGELFF.

In DNA form, the CDR3 reads TGCAGTGCTAGGAGGACTCCTTACAATGAGCAGTTCTTC. As protein: CSARRTPYNEQFF. This chain links TRBV20-1 with TRBJ2-1; weak D call: TRBD2 (5 bases). The ends were cut back, 3 bases at V and 4 bases at J, with 10 bases in the middle. CDR3 length: 13 residues. From germline, CDR1 is DFQATT and CDR2 SNEGSKA (reference sequence).

This chain links TRBV27 with TRBJ2-7, with D perhaps matching TRBD1 (6 bases). Germline CDR1 reads MNHEY; CDR2 reads SMNVEV (reference sequence). The V end lost 7 bases, the J end lost 7 bases, and 14 bases lay between the germline ends. The CDR3 is 12 amino acids. CDR3 protein: CASTGRGREQYF. The CDR3 nucleotides are TGTGCCAGCACGGGCAGGGGCAGGGAGCAGTACTTC.

CDR3 sequence (DNA): TGTGCCAGCAGCCCCCAACGTGCCGAGAACTATGGCTACACCTTC. Residues: CASSPQRAENYGYTF. The gene calls are TRBV5-6 and TRBJ1-2; the D is unclear. In germline, CDR1 is SGHDT, CDR2 YYEEEE. With 4 bases removed from V and 2 bases from J, the gap between germline ends came to 15 bases. CDR3 size: 15 residues.

This clonotype was picked up one time. J is TRBJ2-5 and V is TRBV19; a weak D match, TRBD1 (8 bases). V shed 3 bases and J shed 7 bases, with 21 bases lying between them. Germline CDR1 LNHDA, CDR2 SQIVND (reference sequence). CDR3 length: 16 amino acids. CDR3 sequence reads: CASSMAHRTGRATQYF. The CDR3 nucleotides are TGTGCCAGTAGTATGGCCCATCGGACAGGGAGGGCGACCCAGTACTTC.

CDR3 amino acids: CASRKTGSHSSEQFF. The CDR3 DNA follows: TGTGCCAGTAGGAAAACAGGGTCCCATAGTAGTGAGCAGTTCTTC. The rearrangement uses TRBV19 and TRBJ2-1, with D possibly being TRBD1 (6 bases). Germline-derived CDR1 and CDR2 are LNHDA and SQIVND (reference sequence). CDR3 length: 15 amino acids. V lost 6 bases, J lost 9 bases, and 21 bases lay in between.

The genes are TRBV7-2 and TRBJ2-7; tentative D call: TRBD2 (6 bases). V lost 5 bases and J 6 bases, leaving 20 bases between the germline ends. CDR1 is SGHTA and CDR2 is FQGNSA in the germline V gene. The CDR3 spans 15 residues. CDR3: CASSLSGAGLGEQYF. The CDR3 DNA reads TGTGCCAGCAGCCTTTCTGGGGCGGGACTTGGCGAGCAGTACTTC.

The chain uses TRBV5-1 and TRBJ2-7; no firm D call. The ends were cut back, 3 bases at V and 8 bases at J, with 12 bases in the middle. This CDR3 is built from 12 residues. Germline V gene data show CDR1 as SGHRS and CDR2 as YFSETQ. In nucleotides, the CDR3 is TGCGCCAGCAGCTCGTACGGCACGCAGCAGTACTTC. Protein: CASSSYGTQQYF.

This clonotype was observed once. The CDR3 loop is CAISAGTGADNEQFF. The CDR3 region has the DNA TGTGCCATCAGCGCCGGGACAGGGGCCGACAATGAGCAGTTCTTC. J is TRBJ2-1 and V is TRBV10-3, with 10 bases lining up with TRBD1. V lost 6 bases, J lost 5 bases, and 7 bases stayed unmatched. The CDR3 totals 15 residues. The V gene's germline CDR1 is ENHRY and CDR2 SYGVKD.

Comment on this clonotype: Sequence at one end of the junction differs from germline and may be a read error. The rearrangement links TRBV6-1 to TRBJ2-5; perhaps TRBD1 as D (6 bases). The germline gives CDR1 MNHNS, CDR2 SASEGT. This CDR3 has 10 residues. CDR3 nucleotides: TGTGCCACCTCCCGGACAGCCATTAACTTC. This sequence encodes CATSRTAINF.

V usage is TRBV4-2 and J usage is TRBJ1-6; 10 nucleotides align to TRBD1. The CDR3 is made up of 15 amino acids. Germline V gives CDR1 LGHNA, CDR2 YNFKEQ. The V segment lost 4 bases and the J segment 7 bases; nucleotides outside the gene matches: 4. The CDR3 DNA reads as TGTGCCAGCAGCCCTAGGGACAGGGGAAATTCACCCCTCCACTTT. This sequence encodes CASSPRDRGNSPLHF.